A single sample gave rise to the 10 T cell receptor beta chains below, sequenced in a study of shared clonotypes between healthy human individuals. TCRdb keeps only in-frame clones here, not all; method: immunoSEQ multiplex PCR. Of about 1.1 million clones in the sample, around 78% are singletons; the top ten hold 0.6% to 0.75%. The source material was memory CD4+ T cells from PBMCs. Subset here: CD45RA-negative fraction. These receptors all come from a young man in good health. Some clones in this sample may be carry-over from other donors' samples.

V and J are TRBV6-5 and TRBJ1-5, with D possibly matching TRBD1 (6 bases). Trimming stripped 6 bases from V and 2 bases from J, with 14 bases between. The CDR3 has 15 residues. Looked up from germline, CDR1 is MNHEY and CDR2 is SVGAGI. The CDR3 region has the DNA TGTGCCAGCAGCCGGGACACGCGTGGCAATCAGCCCCAGCATTTT. It encodes CASSRDTRGNQPQHF.

The chain links TRBV6-5 to TRBJ2-7; 11 nucleotides align to TRBD2. Germline values: CDR1 MNHEY, CDR2 SVGAGI. This CDR3 spans 16 amino acids. After removal of 2 bases from V and 2 bases from J, the junction contained 5 bases not matched to a gene. The chain's CDR3 is CASSYTGLAETYEQYF. The CDR3 nucleotides are TGTGCCAGCAGTTACACGGGACTAGCGGAAACCTACGAGCAGTACTTC.

Regarding this clone: This CDR3 is also generated by other DNA sequences in the sample. V and J are TRBV7-2 and TRBJ1-5, with D unclear. Germline V lookup: CDR1 SGHTA, CDR2 FQGNSA. This CDR3 has 14 residues. Deletions cut 1 base from V and 0 bases from J, with 4 bases between. CDR3 loop: CASSLVRSNQPQHF. Written as DNA, the CDR3 is TGTGCCAGCAGCTTAGTCCGTAGCAATCAGCCCCAGCATTTT.

The CDR3 loop reads CASSPRTGLNEQYF. The CDR3, as DNA: TGCGCCAGCAGCCCCCGGACAGGGTTAAACGAGCAGTACTTC. The chain couples TRBV5-1 to TRBJ2-7, with 8 nucleotides matching TRBD1. Trimming cost V 4 bases and J 5 bases; bases outside gene matches: 8. Germline loops: CDR1 SGHRS, CDR2 YFSETQ. The CDR3 totals 14 residues.

Concerning this clone: The sample carries other DNA sequences with the same CDR3. V is TRBV5-1 and J is TRBJ2-3; D is ambiguous. The germline gives CDR1 SGHRS, CDR2 YFSETQ. The CDR3 has 12 residues. The V end was cut by 1 base, the J end by 5 bases, with 5 bases between. The CDR3 loop reads CASSLLGDTQYF. In DNA form, the CDR3 reads TGCGCCAGCAGCTTGCTCGGAGATACGCAGTATTTT.

A single count supports this clone. V gene TRBV19 combines with J gene TRBJ2-2, with 12 bases lining up with TRBD2. The V segment lost 4 bases and the J segment 3 bases; nucleotides outside the gene matches: 3. The CDR3 covers 16 residues. Germline V gene lookup returns CDR1 LNHDA and CDR2 SQIVND (reference sequence). The CDR3 region is CASSTTSGRYTGELFF. The CDR3 nucleotides read TGTGCCAGTAGTACAACTAGCGGGAGGTACACCGGGGAGCTGTTTTTT.

V and J are TRBV5-1 and TRBJ2-3; 9 bases map to TRBD2. Per the germline V gene, CDR1 is SGHRS and CDR2 is YFSETQ. This CDR3 contains 15 residues. J lost 0 bases, V lost 4 bases, and 3 bases had no gene match. The CDR3 nucleotides read TGCGCCAGCAGCGGACTAGCGCCAAGCACAGATACGCAGTATTTT. It codes for CASSGLAPSTDTQYF.

The rearrangement uses TRBV7-2 and TRBJ1-2, with D perhaps TRBD1 (6 bases). The CDR3 contains 13 residues. V lost 0 bases to trimming and J lost 8 bases, with 10 bases between them. Germline V CDR1 and CDR2: SGHTA, FQGNSA. The CDR3 DNA is TGTGCCAGCAGCTTAGCAGGGGGAGGAGGCTACACCTTC. Translation: CASSLAGGGGYTF.

The chain couples TRBV2 to TRBJ2-7, with 8 bases lining up with TRBD2. The CDR3 has 14 residues. Germline CDR1 is SNHLY and CDR2 is FYNNEI. V was pared by 7 bases and J by 0 bases, with 5 bases of the junction left unmatched. The CDR3 loop reads CASILAESSYEQYF. The DNA for the CDR3 is TGTGCCAGCATACTAGCGGAGAGCTCCTACGAGCAGTACTTC.

V gene TRBV28 combines with J gene TRBJ2-1; possible D gene TRBD1, 5 bases. Trimming left V 2 bases short and J 7 bases short, with 15 bases between. Per the germline V gene, CDR1 is MDHEN and CDR2 is SYDVKM. The CDR3 extends over 15 amino acids. CDR3 residues: CASSLGAGLKNEQFF. For the CDR3, the DNA is TGTGCCAGCAGTTTAGGGGCAGGGTTGAAAAATGAGCAGTTCTTC.